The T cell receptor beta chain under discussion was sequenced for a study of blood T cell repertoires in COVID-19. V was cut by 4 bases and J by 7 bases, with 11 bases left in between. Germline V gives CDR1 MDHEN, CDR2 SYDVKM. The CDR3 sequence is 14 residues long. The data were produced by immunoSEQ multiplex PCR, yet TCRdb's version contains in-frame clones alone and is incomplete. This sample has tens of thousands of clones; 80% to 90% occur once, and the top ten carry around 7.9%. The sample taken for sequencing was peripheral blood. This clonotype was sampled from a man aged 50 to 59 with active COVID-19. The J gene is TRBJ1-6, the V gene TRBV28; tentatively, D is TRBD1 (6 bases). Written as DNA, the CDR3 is TGTGCCAGCAGTTCAGACAGGTCCAATTCACCCCTCCACTTT. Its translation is CASSSDRSNSPLHF.